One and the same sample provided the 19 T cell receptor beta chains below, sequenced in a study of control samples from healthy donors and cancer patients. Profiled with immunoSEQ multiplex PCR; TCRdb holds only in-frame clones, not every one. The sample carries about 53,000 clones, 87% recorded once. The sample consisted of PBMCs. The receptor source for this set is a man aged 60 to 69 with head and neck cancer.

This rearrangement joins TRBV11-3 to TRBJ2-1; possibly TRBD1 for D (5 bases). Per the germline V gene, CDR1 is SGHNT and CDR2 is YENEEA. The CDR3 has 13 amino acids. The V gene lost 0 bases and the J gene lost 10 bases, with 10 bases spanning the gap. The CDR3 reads CASSLEGRAEQFF. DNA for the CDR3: TGTGCCAGCAGCTTAGAGGGCAGGGCAGAGCAGTTCTTC.

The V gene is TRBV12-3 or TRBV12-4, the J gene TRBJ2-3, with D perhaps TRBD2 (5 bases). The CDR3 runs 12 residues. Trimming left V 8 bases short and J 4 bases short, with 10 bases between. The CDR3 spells CASGRGSDTQYF. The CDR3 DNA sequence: TGTGCCAGCGGTCGGGGTTCAGATACGCAGTATTTT.

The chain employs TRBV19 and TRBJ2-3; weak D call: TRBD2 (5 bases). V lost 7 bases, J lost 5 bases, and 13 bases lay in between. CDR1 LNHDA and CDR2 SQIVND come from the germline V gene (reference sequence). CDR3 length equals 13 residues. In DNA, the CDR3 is TGTGCCAGTACGACGGGGAATCAAGATACGCAGTATTTT. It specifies CASTTGNQDTQYF.

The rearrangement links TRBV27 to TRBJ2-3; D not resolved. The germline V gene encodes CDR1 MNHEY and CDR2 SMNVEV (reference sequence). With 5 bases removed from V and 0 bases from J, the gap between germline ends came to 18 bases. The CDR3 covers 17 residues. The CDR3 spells CASSVGPVMWSTDTQYF. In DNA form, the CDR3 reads TGTGCCAGCAGTGTCGGTCCGGTGATGTGGAGCACAGATACGCAGTATTTT.

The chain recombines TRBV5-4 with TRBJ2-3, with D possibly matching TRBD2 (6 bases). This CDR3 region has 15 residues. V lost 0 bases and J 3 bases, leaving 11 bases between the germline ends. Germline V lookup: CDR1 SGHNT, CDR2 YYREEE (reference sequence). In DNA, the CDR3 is TGTGCCAGCAGCTTGGGGGCGGGAAGGACAGATACGCAGTATTTT. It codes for CASSLGAGRTDTQYF. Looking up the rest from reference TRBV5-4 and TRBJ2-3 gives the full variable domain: ETGVTQSPTHLIKTRGQQVTLRCSSQSGHNTVSWYQQALGQGPQFIFQYYREEENGRGNFPPRFSGLQFPNYSSELNVNALELDDSALYLCASSLGAGRTDTQYFGPGTRLTVL.

The CDR3, as DNA: TGTGCCAGCAGCCAAGGGACTAGCGGGTTCACAGATACGCAGTATTTT. Protein: CASSQGTSGFTDTQYF. The V and J genes are TRBV27 and TRBJ2-3; 12 bases line up with TRBD2. The germline V gene has CDR1 MNHEY and CDR2 SMNVEV (reference sequence). J lost 2 bases, V lost 6 bases, and 6 bases had no gene match. The CDR3 contains 16 residues.

CDR3 DNA: TGTGCCAGTAGTAGGACAGGGGGGGATGACGACGATGAGCAGTTCTTC. Translation gives CASSRTGGDDDDEQFF. The V gene is TRBV19, the J gene TRBJ2-1; 10 bases agree with TRBD1. J lost 8 bases, V lost 4 bases, and 11 bases had no gene match. The CDR3 loop spans 16 amino acids. The germline V gene encodes CDR1 LNHDA and CDR2 SQIVND (reference sequence).

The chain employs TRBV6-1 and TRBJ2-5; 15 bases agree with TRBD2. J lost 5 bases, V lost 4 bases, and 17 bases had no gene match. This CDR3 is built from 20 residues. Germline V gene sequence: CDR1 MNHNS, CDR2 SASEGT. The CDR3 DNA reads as TGTGCCAGCAGTGCTTATCCGGGACTAGCGGGAGGTGGCTCGATGGAGACCCAGTACTTC. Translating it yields CASSAYPGLAGGGSMETQYF.

CDR3 coding DNA: TGTGCCAGCAGCCATGGGGAGACCCAGTACTTC. Protein: CASSHGETQYF. This sequence joins TRBV3-1 (or the pseudogene TRBV3-2) and TRBJ2-5; D is uncertain. V lost 3 bases and J 5 bases, leaving 4 bases between the germline ends. The CDR3 is 11 amino acids. Germline CDR1 and CDR2: LGHDT and YNNKEL (reference sequence).

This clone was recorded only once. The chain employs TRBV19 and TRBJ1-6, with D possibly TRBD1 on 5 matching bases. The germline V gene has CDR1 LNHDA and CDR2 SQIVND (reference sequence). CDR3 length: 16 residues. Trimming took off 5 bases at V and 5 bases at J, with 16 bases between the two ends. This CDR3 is CASSPSGTGNNSPLHF. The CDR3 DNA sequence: TGTGCCAGTAGTCCGTCGGGGACGGGGAATAATTCACCCCTCCACTTT.

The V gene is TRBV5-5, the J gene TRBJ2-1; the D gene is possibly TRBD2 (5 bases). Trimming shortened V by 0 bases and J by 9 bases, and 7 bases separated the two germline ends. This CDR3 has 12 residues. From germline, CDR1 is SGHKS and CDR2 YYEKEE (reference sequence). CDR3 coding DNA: TGTGCCAGCAGCTTGGCCGGGGTTGAGCAGTTCTTC. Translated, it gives CASSLAGVEQFF.

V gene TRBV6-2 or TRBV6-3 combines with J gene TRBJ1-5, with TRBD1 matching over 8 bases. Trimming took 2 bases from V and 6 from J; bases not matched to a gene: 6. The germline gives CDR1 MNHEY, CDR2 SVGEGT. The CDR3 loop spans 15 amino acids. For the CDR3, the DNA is TGTGCCAGCAGTTACGGACAGGGTTTTCGTCAGCCCCAGCATTTT. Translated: CASSYGQGFRQPQHF.

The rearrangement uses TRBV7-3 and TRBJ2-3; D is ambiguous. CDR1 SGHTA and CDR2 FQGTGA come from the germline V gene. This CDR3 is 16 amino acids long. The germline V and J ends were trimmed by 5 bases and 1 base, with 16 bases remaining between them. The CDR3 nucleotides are TGTGCCAGCAGCCCGAACCAGGCTGGGGGCACAGATACGCAGTATTTT. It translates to CASSPNQAGGTDTQYF.

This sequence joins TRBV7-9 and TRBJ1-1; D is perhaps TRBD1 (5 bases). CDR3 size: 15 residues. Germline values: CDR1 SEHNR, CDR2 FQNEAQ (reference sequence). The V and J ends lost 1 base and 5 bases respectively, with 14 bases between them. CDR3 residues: CASSLVPGRLTEAFF. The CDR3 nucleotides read TGTGCCAGCAGCTTAGTCCCAGGGAGACTAACTGAAGCTTTCTTT.

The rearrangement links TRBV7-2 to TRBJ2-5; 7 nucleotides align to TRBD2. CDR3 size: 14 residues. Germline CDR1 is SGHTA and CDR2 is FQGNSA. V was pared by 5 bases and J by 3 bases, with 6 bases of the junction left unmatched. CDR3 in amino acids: CASSLGGGKETQYF. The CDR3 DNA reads TGTGCCAGCAGCCTGGGGGGGGGAAAAGAGACCCAGTACTTC.

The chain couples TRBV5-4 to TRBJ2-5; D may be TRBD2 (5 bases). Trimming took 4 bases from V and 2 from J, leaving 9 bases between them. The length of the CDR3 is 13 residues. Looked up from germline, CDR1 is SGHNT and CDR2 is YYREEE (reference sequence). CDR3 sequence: CASSVGGQETQYF. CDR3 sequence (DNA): TGTGCCAGCAGCGTCGGAGGTCAAGAGACCCAGTACTTC.

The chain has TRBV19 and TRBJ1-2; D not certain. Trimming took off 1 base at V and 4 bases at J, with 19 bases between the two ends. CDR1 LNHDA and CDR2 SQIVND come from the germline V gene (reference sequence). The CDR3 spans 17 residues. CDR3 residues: CASSIVITYPLSYGYTF. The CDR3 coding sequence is TGTGCCAGTAGTATAGTGATCACATATCCGCTGAGCTATGGCTACACCTTC. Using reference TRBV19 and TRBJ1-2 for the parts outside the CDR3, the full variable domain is DGGITQSPKYLFRKEGQNVTLSCEQNLNHDAMYWYRQDPGQGLRLIYYSQIVNDFQKGDIAEGYSVSREKKESFPLTVTSAQKNPTAFYLCASSIVITYPLSYGYTFGSGTRLTVV.

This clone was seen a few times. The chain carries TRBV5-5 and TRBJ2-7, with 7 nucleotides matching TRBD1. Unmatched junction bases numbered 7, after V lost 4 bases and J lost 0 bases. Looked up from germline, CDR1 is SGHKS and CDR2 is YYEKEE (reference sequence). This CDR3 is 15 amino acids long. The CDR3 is CASSTHRGISYEQYF. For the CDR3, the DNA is TGTGCCAGCAGCACCCACAGGGGAATCTCCTACGAGCAGTACTTC.

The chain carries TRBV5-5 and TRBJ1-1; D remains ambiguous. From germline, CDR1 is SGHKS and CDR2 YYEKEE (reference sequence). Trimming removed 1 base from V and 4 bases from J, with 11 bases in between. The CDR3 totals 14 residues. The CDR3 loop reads CASSLTVGSTEAFF. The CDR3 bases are TGTGCCAGCAGCTTGACCGTCGGTAGCACTGAAGCTTTCTTT.